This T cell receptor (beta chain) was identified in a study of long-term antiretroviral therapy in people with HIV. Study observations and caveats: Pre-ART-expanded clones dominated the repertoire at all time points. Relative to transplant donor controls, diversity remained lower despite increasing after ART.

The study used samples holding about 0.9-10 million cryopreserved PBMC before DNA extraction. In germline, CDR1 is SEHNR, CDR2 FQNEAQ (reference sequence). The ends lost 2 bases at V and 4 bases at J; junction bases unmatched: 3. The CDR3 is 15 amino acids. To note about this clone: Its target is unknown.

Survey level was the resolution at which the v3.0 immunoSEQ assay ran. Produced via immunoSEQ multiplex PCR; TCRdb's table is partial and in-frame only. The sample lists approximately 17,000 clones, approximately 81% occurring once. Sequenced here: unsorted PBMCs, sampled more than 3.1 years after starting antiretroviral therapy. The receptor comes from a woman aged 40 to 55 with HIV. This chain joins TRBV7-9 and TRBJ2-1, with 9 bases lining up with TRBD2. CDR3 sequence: CASSLLAGEYNEQFF. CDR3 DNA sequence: TGTGCCAGCAGCTTATTAGCGGGGGAGTACAATGAGCAGTTCTTC.